These T cell receptor beta chains were read from a single sample in a study. TCRdb recomputed calls from the 5' RACE reads with MiXCR, one row per CDR3 protein. The table records roughly 69,000 distinct CDR3 sequences, about 20% of them present only once. Sequenced: memory CD4+ T cells sorted from a lymph node. The receptors shown here come from a female donor with breast cancer. Each CDR3 is given without its conserved first and last residue. Each record gives: CDR3 protein, V gene, CDR3 length.

cdr3_aa: ASSPADGRNQPQH
v_call: TRBV9
cdr3_length: 13

cdr3_aa: ASKGAGGRTDTQY
v_call: TRBV6-6
cdr3_length: 13

cdr3_aa: ASSWTGATYEQY
v_call: TRBV27
cdr3_length: 12

cdr3_aa: ASSLLGSSYNEQF
v_call: TRBV7-2
cdr3_length: 13

cdr3_aa: ASKPGQESNTQY
v_call: TRBV4-1
cdr3_length: 12

cdr3_aa: ASTDGAIRTTEAF
v_call: TRBV6-2/TRBV6-3
cdr3_length: 13

cdr3_aa: ASALTTGAMDQPQH
v_call: TRBV19
cdr3_length: 14

cdr3_aa: ASSQELIAGDEQF
v_call: TRBV4-2
cdr3_length: 13

cdr3_aa: ASSRVRTGRAF
v_call: TRBV6-5
cdr3_length: 11

cdr3_aa: ASSSRQGAHYEQF
v_call: TRBV5-1
cdr3_length: 13

cdr3_aa: ASHADRMNTEAF
v_call: TRBV18
cdr3_length: 12

cdr3_aa: ATSDFLSGTGATDTQY
v_call: TRBV24-1
cdr3_length: 16

cdr3_aa: ASSDSNRNTEAF
v_call: TRBV6-4
cdr3_length: 12

cdr3_aa: ASSLQPGQGDHKY
v_call: TRBV5-1
cdr3_length: 13

cdr3_aa: ASSPQAGTSGIRKF
v_call: TRBV4-1
cdr3_length: 14

cdr3_aa: ASSSQLAGIEAQY
v_call: TRBV6-5
cdr3_length: 13

cdr3_aa: ASSLQTGPREAF
v_call: TRBV7-9
cdr3_length: 12

cdr3_aa: SARFGGENEQF
v_call: TRBV20-1
cdr3_length: 11

cdr3_aa: SARLAGVNEQF
v_call: TRBV20-1
cdr3_length: 11

cdr3_aa: ASSLEGQLSREQF
v_call: TRBV7-2
cdr3_length: 13

cdr3_aa: SARDRTSGVRAEAF
v_call: TRBV20-1
cdr3_length: 14

cdr3_aa: ASSLQGAANYGYT
v_call: TRBV5-4
cdr3_length: 13

cdr3_aa: ASSFWINQPQH
v_call: TRBV12-3/TRBV12-4
cdr3_length: 11

cdr3_aa: ASSGTATNTEAF
v_call: TRBV6-2/TRBV6-3
cdr3_length: 12

cdr3_aa: ASSMEPRETQY
v_call: TRBV12-3/TRBV12-4
cdr3_length: 11

cdr3_aa: ASSRDRGDSQY
v_call: TRBV9
cdr3_length: 11

cdr3_aa: ASSEKLGTGITQH
v_call: TRBV4-3
cdr3_length: 13

cdr3_aa: ASSYRQAYEQY
v_call: TRBV6-2/TRBV6-3
cdr3_length: 11

cdr3_aa: ASSLRAGDSGNTIY
v_call: TRBV12-3/TRBV12-4
cdr3_length: 14

cdr3_aa: ASRHAGDEQF
v_call: TRBV10-2
cdr3_length: 10

cdr3_aa: ASHRGTDTQY
v_call: TRBV30
cdr3_length: 10

cdr3_aa: ATSSSGRGNEQF
v_call: TRBV24-1
cdr3_length: 12

cdr3_aa: ASSFGSLKSGEQY
v_call: TRBV7-9
cdr3_length: 13

cdr3_aa: ASRLTGIYNEQF
v_call: TRBV12-3/TRBV12-4
cdr3_length: 12

cdr3_aa: SARGGASPYEQY
v_call: TRBV20-1
cdr3_length: 12

cdr3_aa: ASSFTEETQY
v_call: TRBV5-1
cdr3_length: 10

cdr3_aa: ASSLGQTSGIQETQY
v_call: TRBV7-9
cdr3_length: 15

cdr3_aa: ASSLTTGDGYT
v_call: TRBV5-5
cdr3_length: 11

cdr3_aa: SARLSGRNTDTQY
v_call: TRBV20-1
cdr3_length: 13

cdr3_aa: SARDSGGGSTQY
v_call: TRBV20-1
cdr3_length: 12

cdr3_aa: ASSEAWGQGYQPQH
v_call: TRBV6-1
cdr3_length: 14

cdr3_aa: ASSRQGDQPQH
v_call: TRBV3-1
cdr3_length: 11

cdr3_aa: ASSQSGTDVEQY
v_call: TRBV18
cdr3_length: 12

cdr3_aa: ASVRSSGERYNEQF
v_call: TRBV5-1
cdr3_length: 14